This T cell receptor beta chain was retrieved from a study of shared clonotypes between healthy human individuals. Study results and limitations: Limitation of the genetic and exposure-history diversity represented came from the few donors. It was observed that approximately 5% of naive CD4 clonotypes were shared across a handful of donors.

This CDR3 has 14 residues. V was clipped by 7 bases and J by 4 bases; unmatched bases: 6. Germline V lookup: CDR1 SGHNT, CDR2 YYREEE (reference sequence). As to this clone: Its antigen remains unknown. Additional DNA sequences in this sample encode the identical CDR3.

Naive-designated CD8 cells lacked CD45RO, were positively enriched for CCR7, and omitted terminally differentiated effector memory CD45RA+ cells. Here immunoSEQ multiplex PCR was the method, and the copy in TCRdb shows in-frame clones only, minus some. The sample includes about 2.2 million clones, about 93% of them seen just once. The sequenced sample was naive CD8+ T cells from PBMCs. This chain joins TRBV5-4 and TRBJ2-7; 12 bases align to TRBD2. The source is a man younger than 30 in good health. Some clones in this sample may be carry-over from other donors' samples. The CDR3 coding sequence is TGTGCCAGCCGGCTAGCGGGAGGGCCTTACGAGCAGTACTTC. It translates to CASRLAGGPYEQYF.